One sample yielded the 32 T cell receptor beta chains listed below, sequenced in a study of Ad26.COV2.S vaccination and SARS-CoV-2 variants. Profiled with immunoSEQ multiplex PCR; TCRdb holds only in-frame clones, not every one. This sample has 350,000 to 450,000 clones, with about 92% found just once. The sample was peripheral blood, taken after recovery from COVID-19. These receptors were obtained from a human donor who had recovered from COVID-19.

V gene TRBV6-5 combines with J gene TRBJ1-5, with no clear D. Germline V gives CDR1 MNHEY, CDR2 SVGAGI. This CDR3 contains 15 residues. V was pared by 3 bases and J by 1 base, with 10 bases between. In nucleotides, the CDR3 is TGTGCCAGCAGTTATTCATATGAGAGCAATCAGCCCCAGCATTTT. As protein: CASSYSYESNQPQHF.

V gene TRBV7-2 combines with J gene TRBJ1-2, with TRBD1 matching over 8 bases. With 5 bases clipped from V and 5 bases from J, the junction kept 16 bases outside the gene matches. Per germline, CDR1 SGHTA and CDR2 FQGNSA. This CDR3 is 17 amino acids long. The CDR3 spells CASSLENLGQGAYGYTF. The CDR3 DNA reads TGTGCCAGCAGCCTAGAGAATCTAGGACAGGGAGCTTATGGCTACACCTTC.

This chain connects TRBV5-1 to TRBJ1-1, with D tentatively TRBD1 (5 bases). Germline V gene sequence: CDR1 SGHRS, CDR2 YFSETQ. V was shortened by 9 bases and J by 1 base, with 13 bases between the two germline ends. The CDR3 covers 13 residues. The CDR3 DNA reads TGCGCCACTAAATGGGGCAGGAACACTGAAGCTTTCTTT. It yields the protein CATKWGRNTEAFF.

The V and J genes are TRBV12-3 or TRBV12-4 and TRBJ2-5, with D possibly being TRBD1 or TRBD2 (5 bases each). The CDR3 covers 13 residues. The V and J ends lost 3 bases and 9 bases respectively, with 14 bases between them. The CDR3 here is CASSFGGQEPQYF. For the CDR3, the DNA is TGTGCCAGCAGTTTTGGGGGTCAGGAGCCCCAGTACTTC.

In this sample, this clone turned up once. V is TRBV6-4 and J is TRBJ2-3; possible D gene TRBD2, 7 bases. V shed 0 bases and J shed 4 bases, with 17 bases lying between them. The CDR3 runs to 17 residues. Germline CDR1 is MRHNA and CDR2 is SNTAGT. The chain's CDR3 is CASSDSIFGGASDTQYF. The CDR3 coding sequence is TGTGCCAGCAGTGACTCGATTTTTGGGGGGGCCTCAGATACGCAGTATTTT.

Remarks on this clone: At the DNA level, this CDR3 is encoded by other sequences in the same sample as well. The gene calls are TRBV5-1 and TRBJ2-7; 8 positions match TRBD1. The trim removed 4 bases at V and 3 bases at J, leaving 3 bases unmatched. This CDR3 is 13 amino acids long. Germline CDR1 and CDR2: SGHRS and YFSETQ. The CDR3 is CASSLTGDYEQYF. DNA for the CDR3: TGCGCCAGCAGCCTGACAGGGGACTACGAGCAGTACTTC.

The chain carries TRBV7-2 and TRBJ1-5, with TRBD1 as a possible D gene (5 bases). CDR3 size: 15 residues. V lost 6 bases, J lost 7 bases, and 19 bases lay in between. Germline-derived CDR1 and CDR2 are SGHTA and FQGNSA. Here the CDR3 reads CASSPRAGQGQPQHF. The CDR3 DNA reads TGTGCCAGCAGTCCTAGAGCGGGCCAGGGACAGCCCCAGCATTTT.

This clone was seen a single time. J is TRBJ1-2 and V is TRBV6-6; D is uncertain. This CDR3 has 14 amino acids. The V end lost 4 bases, the J end lost 0 bases, and 9 bases lay between the germline ends. Germline loops: CDR1 MNHNY, CDR2 SVGAGI (reference sequence). The CDR3 is CASSSGRTNYGYTF. Here the CDR3 DNA reads TGTGCCAGCAGTTCCGGCCGGACTAACTATGGCTACACCTTC.

The DNA for the CDR3 is TGTGCCAGCGACAGCTCCTACAATGAGCAGTTCTTC. Its translation: CASDSSYNEQFF. The chain employs TRBV6-6 and TRBJ2-1; a possible D gene is TRBD1 (5 bases). The V gene lost 8 bases and the J gene lost 0 bases, with 5 bases spanning the gap. The CDR3 is 12 residues long. From germline, CDR1 is MNHNY and CDR2 SVGAGI (reference sequence).

The V gene is TRBV7-9, the J gene TRBJ1-1; TRBD1 matches 8 bases. The CDR3 loop spans 14 amino acids. J was trimmed by 8 bases and V by 2 bases; bases with no gene match: 7. In germline, CDR1 is SEHNR, CDR2 FQNEAQ (reference sequence). CDR3 nucleotides: TGTGCCAGCAGCTTAAGGGGACAGGAGGGCGAAGCTTTCTTT. This codes for CASSLRGQEGEAFF.

This chain connects TRBV6-2 or TRBV6-3 to TRBJ2-1; the D gene is possibly TRBD1 (6 bases). Germline values: CDR1 MNHEY, CDR2 SVGEGT. The length of the CDR3 is 17 residues. Trimming pared 2 bases from V and 3 bases from J, leaving 17 bases between. As DNA, the CDR3 is TGTGCCAGCAGTTACCGGGCGACAGGAGCCCTCTACAATGAGCAGTTCTTC. Translation gives CASSYRATGALYNEQFF.

The chain combines TRBV7-9 with TRBJ1-2; 7 positions agree with TRBD1. J gave up 7 bases and V 5 bases, and 7 bases lay outside the gene matches. Germline assignment: CDR1 SEHNR and CDR2 FQNEAQ (reference sequence). The CDR3 has 13 residues. The CDR3 sequence is CASSPDRVSGYTF. In nucleotides, the CDR3 is TGTGCCAGCAGCCCCGACAGGGTTAGTGGCTACACCTTC.

On this clone: A read error may produce the germline difference seen at one junction end. The chain is built from TRBV19 and TRBJ1-5, with D unclear. The germline V gene has CDR1 LNHDA and CDR2 SQIVND (reference sequence). CDR3 length equals 16 residues. The CDR3 nucleotides are TGTGCCAGTAGTGTAGACACCGAACTACATAATCAGCCCCAGCATTTT. It specifies CASSVDTELHNQPQHF.

The chain links TRBV7-6 to TRBJ2-1, with D possibly matching TRBD1 (6 bases). The CDR3 is 13 amino acids. With 4 bases removed from V and 7 bases from J, the gap between germline ends came to 11 bases. Germline loops: CDR1 SGHVS, CDR2 FNYEAQ. CDR3 loop: CASSSSTGNEQFF. The CDR3 DNA reads TGTGCCAGCAGCTCATCGACAGGAAATGAGCAGTTCTTC.

The chain is built from TRBV5-6 and TRBJ1-1; 10 bases line up with TRBD1. This CDR3 has 15 amino acids. The V gene's germline CDR1 is SGHDT and CDR2 YYEEEE. J lost 3 bases, V lost 4 bases, and 6 bases had no gene match. CDR3 residues: CASSDGQGVDTEAFF. For the CDR3, the DNA is TGTGCCAGCAGCGATGGACAGGGGGTAGACACTGAAGCTTTCTTT.

V gene TRBV20-1 combines with J gene TRBJ1-2; D may be TRBD1 (6 bases). This CDR3 is 13 amino acids long. Germline CDR1 and CDR2: DFQATT and SNEGSKA (reference sequence). V dropped 3 bases and J dropped 4 bases, with 12 bases sitting between them. The CDR3 sequence is CSASRRGGYGYTF. The CDR3 DNA follows: TGCAGTGCTAGTCGGAGGGGGGGCTATGGCTACACCTTC.

The chain joins TRBV29-1 to TRBJ2-3; D is possibly TRBD1 (5 bases). Trimming removed 7 bases from V and 2 bases from J, with 13 bases in between. CDR1 and CDR2 (germline): SQVTM, ANQGSEA. The CDR3 has 13 amino acids. The CDR3 DNA follows: TGCAGCGCCCCTCAAGGGGCCACAGATACGCAGTATTTT. Translation: CSAPQGATDTQYF.

J is TRBJ2-3 and V is TRBV2, with no clear D. Germline CDR1 and CDR2: SNHLY and FYNNEI. Trimming removed 6 bases from V and 6 bases from J, with 13 bases in between. The CDR3 is made up of 13 amino acids. The CDR3 loop is CASRPPNGDTQYF. The CDR3 DNA follows: TGTGCCAGCAGGCCTCCGAACGGGGATACGCAGTATTTT.

The chain couples TRBV12-5 to TRBJ1-5; maybe TRBD1 (5 bases). V was shortened by 7 bases and J by 0 bases, with 22 bases between the two germline ends. The germline CDR1 and CDR2 sequences are LGHNT and FRNRAP. The CDR3 has 18 residues. The CDR3 region has the DNA TGTGCTAGTGCCAAAGGAGCGGGGACCCAGCATAGCAATCAGCCCCAGCATTTT. This gives the protein CASAKGAGTQHSNQPQHF.

This clone appeared once. The CDR3 spells CAISEKAGTYNEQFF. CDR3 DNA sequence: TGTGCCATCAGTGAAAAGGCAGGGACCTACAATGAGCAGTTCTTC. V gene TRBV10-3 combines with J gene TRBJ2-1, with D possibly being TRBD1 (5 bases). The ends were cut back, 3 bases at V and 2 bases at J, with 11 bases in the middle. In germline, CDR1 is ENHRY, CDR2 SYGVKD. The CDR3 runs to 15 residues.

This rearrangement joins TRBV5-1 to TRBJ2-1; 9 bases fit TRBD2. J was trimmed by 8 bases and V by 2 bases; bases with no gene match: 11. Germline V gene data show CDR1 as SGHRS and CDR2 as YFSETQ. The CDR3 loop spans 16 amino acids. The CDR3 DNA follows: TGCGCCAGCAGCTTATCAGCGGGGGGCCTCAAGGATGAGCAGTTCTTC. It is translated as CASSLSAGGLKDEQFF.

The genes are TRBV5-6 and TRBJ1-3; D ambiguous. Germline V lookup: CDR1 SGHDT, CDR2 YYEEEE. The CDR3 loop spans 14 amino acids. Trimming shortened V by 0 bases and J by 2 bases, and 6 bases separated the two germline ends. DNA for the CDR3: TGTGCCAGCAGCTTGGGGGTAACTGGAAACACCATATATTTT. Translated: CASSLGVTGNTIYF.

A single count supports this clone. This chain uses TRBV7-9 with TRBJ2-2; 7 positions match TRBD1. The V and J ends lost 4 bases and 6 bases, in that order; junction bases with no gene match: 5. The CDR3 runs 14 residues. In germline, CDR1 is SEHNR, CDR2 FQNEAQ (reference sequence). Here the CDR3 reads CASSYLDRAGELFF. The CDR3 DNA sequence: TGTGCCAGCAGCTATCTTGACAGGGCCGGGGAGCTGTTTTTT.

This chain's CDR3 is CASSATGGSNQPQHF. CDR3 bases: TGTGCCAGCAGTGCGACAGGGGGGAGCAATCAGCCCCAGCATTTT. The chain recombines TRBV3-1 (or the pseudogene TRBV3-2) with TRBJ1-5, with 9 bases that match TRBD1. The V and J ends lost 6 bases and 1 base, in that order; junction bases with no gene match: 4. The CDR3 is made up of 15 amino acids. Looked up from germline, CDR1 is LGHDT and CDR2 is YNNKEL (reference sequence).

The CDR3 is CASSYSAGTGGNTIYF. The CDR3 region has the DNA TGTGCCAGCAGTTACTCCGCCGGGACAGGGGGAAACACCATATATTTT. The chain uses TRBV6-6 and TRBJ1-3, with TRBD1 identical over 9 bases. There are 16 residues in the CDR3. The V and J ends lost 0 bases and 4 bases, in that order; junction bases with no gene match: 4. The germline V gene encodes CDR1 MNHNY and CDR2 SVGAGI (reference sequence).

This clone has only one observation. This chain uses TRBV11-2 with TRBJ1-3, with D possibly matching TRBD1 (6 bases). Deletions cut 0 bases from V and 0 bases from J, with 12 bases between. CDR1 is SGHAT, CDR2 FQNNGV, per germline. This CDR3 is 17 amino acids long. CDR3 region: CASSLERGGGSGNTIYF. CDR3 DNA: TGTGCCAGCAGCTTAGAAAGGGGGGGCGGCTCTGGAAACACCATATATTTT.

The gene calls are TRBV5-5 and TRBJ2-7, with D perhaps being TRBD1 or TRBD2 (5 bases each). Trimming shortened V by 4 bases and J by 0 bases, and 11 bases separated the two germline ends. This CDR3 is 14 amino acids long. Germline V gene sequence: CDR1 SGHKS, CDR2 YYEKEE (reference sequence). CDR3 sequence: CASSPGGGSYEQYF. The CDR3 coding sequence is TGTGCCAGCAGCCCTGGTGGGGGCTCCTACGAGCAGTACTTC.

Comment on this clone: In the same sample, other DNA sequences code for this CDR3. The V gene is TRBV11-2, the J gene TRBJ1-5, with D unresolved. The length of the CDR3 is 14 residues. Looked up from germline, CDR1 is SGHAT and CDR2 is FQNNGV. The germline V and J ends were trimmed by 3 bases and 4 bases, with 10 bases remaining between them. The CDR3 sequence is CASSFGQTNQPQHF. The DNA for the CDR3 is TGTGCCAGCAGCTTTGGCCAGACTAATCAGCCCCAGCATTTT.

The table lists this clone with a count of one. At the DNA level, this CDR3 is encoded by other sequences in the same sample as well. CDR3 nucleotide sequence: TGTGCCAGCAGCCCCTCACTGAACACTGAAGCTTTCTTT. This encodes CASSPSLNTEAFF. This chain connects TRBV6-5 to TRBJ1-1, with D unclear. V lost 6 bases and J lost 0, with 8 bases in between. Germline V gene lookup returns CDR1 MNHEY and CDR2 SVGAGI. This CDR3 is 13 amino acids long.

This chain uses TRBV5-1 with TRBJ2-7, with D perhaps matching TRBD1 or TRBD2 (5 bases each). The V and J ends lost 7 bases and 3 bases respectively, with 14 bases between them. Germline lookup yields CDR1 SGHRS and CDR2 YFSETQ. CDR3 length: 13 amino acids. Here the CDR3 DNA reads TGCGCCAGCGGGACCCAAGTGGACTACGAGCAGTACTTC. Protein product: CASGTQVDYEQYF.

CDR3 sequence: CASSPGGRYGYTF. In nucleotides, the CDR3 is TGTGCCAGCTCACCGGGGGGAAGGTATGGCTACACCTTC. The chain couples TRBV18 to TRBJ1-2, with D possibly being TRBD1 (5 bases). Trimming took off 3 bases at V and 5 bases at J, with 10 bases between the two ends. Per germline, CDR1 KGHSH and CDR2 LQKENI. This CDR3 has 13 amino acids.

J is TRBJ1-1 and V is TRBV5-1; D call uncertain. Looked up from germline, CDR1 is SGHRS and CDR2 is YFSETQ. This CDR3 spans 14 amino acids. The ends were cut back, 0 bases at V and 1 base at J, with 7 bases in the middle. CDR3 protein: CASSLDAANTEAFF. The CDR3 DNA is TGCGCCAGCAGCTTGGACGCAGCGAACACTGAAGCTTTCTTT.